These 24 T cell receptor beta chains were sequenced from one sample in a study of T cells expressing NK-cell markers. From the 5' RACE reads, TCRdb lists one entry per CDR3 protein and no DNA. The sample includes about 260,000 distinct CDR3 sequences. Sequences were obtained from blood T cells: a sorted CD56 or NKG2C T cell subset, CD4+ or CD8+ T cells, or bulk PBMC T cells (not recorded which). These receptors were taken from a man younger than 35 in good health.

The CDR3 is CATSRDLTTSAPYEQYF. The chain recombines TRBV15 with TRBJ2-7; lacking DNA, the TRBD2 call made by TCRdb goes unchecked. The germline V gene encodes CDR1 LNHNV and CDR2 YYDKDF (reference sequence). This CDR3 is 17 amino acids long.

V is TRBV20-1 and J is TRBJ2-5; TCRdb's D gene call, TRBD1, goes unchecked for lack of DNA. Germline CDR1 is DFQATT and CDR2 is SNEGSKA (reference sequence). The CDR3 spans 15 residues. This chain's CDR3 is CSARDPLMGGETQYF.

The chain links TRBV7-8 to TRBJ2-5; checking the TCRdb D call of TRBD2 is not possible without DNA. This CDR3 has 17 amino acids. Per germline, CDR1 SGHVS and CDR2 FQNEAQ. The CDR3 loop reads CASSLRSPGLVKETQYF.

This sequence joins TRBV2 and TRBJ2-5; as DNA is missing, the TRBD1 call by TCRdb cannot be tested. In germline, CDR1 is SNHLY, CDR2 FYNNEI. CDR3 length: 15 residues. Here the CDR3 reads CASSVISGGEETQYF.

This chain connects TRBV20-1 to TRBJ2-3; TCRdb gives TRBD1 as the D gene, but with no DNA this cannot be confirmed. This CDR3 comprises 17 residues. Germline V CDR1 and CDR2: DFQATT, SNEGSKA (reference sequence). The CDR3 reads CSARRDRRFASTDTQYF.

This rearrangement joins TRBV30 to TRBJ1-3; TCRdb's D call, TRBD1, is unchecked because there is no DNA. This CDR3 region has 14 residues. The germline V gene encodes CDR1 GTSNPN and CDR2 SVGIG (reference sequence). The CDR3 loop is CAWSGTVSGNTIYF. Drawing the rest from reference TRBV30 and TRBJ1-3, the complete variable domain is SQTIHQWPATLVQPVGSPLSLECTVEGTSNPNLYWYRQAAGRGLQLLFYSVGIGQISSEVPQNLSASRPQDRQFILSSKKLLLSDSGFYLCAWSGTVSGNTIYFGEGSWLTVV.

This chain connects TRBV5-1 to TRBJ2-7. This CDR3 region has 15 residues. Germline CDR1 and CDR2: SGHRS and YFSETQ. The CDR3 region is CASSLVSGSHYEQYF.

J is TRBJ2-2 and V is TRBV9; TCRdb's D gene call, TRBD2, goes unchecked for lack of DNA. The CDR3 covers 18 residues. CDR1 is SGDLS and CDR2 is YYNGEE in the germline V gene. This chain's CDR3 is CASSVVAMDPYNTGELFF. Complete variable domain (other parts from reference TRBV9 and TRBJ2-2): DSGVTQTPKHLITATGQRVTLRCSPRSGDLSVYWYQQSLDQGLQFLIQYYNGEERAKGNILERFSAQQFPDLHSELNLSSLELGDSALYFCASSVVAMDPYNTGELFFGEGSRLTVL.

The rearrangement uses TRBV27 and TRBJ2-3; TCRdb lists TRBD1, though no DNA is available to test this call. This CDR3 spans 13 amino acids. Per germline, CDR1 MNHEY and CDR2 SMNVEV (reference sequence). CDR3 residues: CASSLRGTHTQYF.

The chain joins TRBV6-1 to TRBJ2-3; TCRdb indicates TRBD1, and absent DNA this call remains unverified. The CDR3 length is 13 residues. Germline V gives CDR1 MNHNS, CDR2 SASEGT. The CDR3 loop reads CASGRGRTDTQYF.

V and J are TRBV7-8 and TRBJ2-5; the D call of TRBD2 rests on TCRdb alone, since no DNA is present to check it. The CDR3 loop spans 14 amino acids. Germline V gene sequence: CDR1 SGHVS, CDR2 FQNEAQ. The CDR3: CASSKLAAPETQYF.

The gene calls are TRBV12-3 or TRBV12-4 and TRBJ2-7; there is no DNA to check the TCRdb D call of TRBD1. CDR3 length: 12 amino acids. The CDR3 loop reads CATQDRLGEQYF.

The V and J genes are TRBV24-1 and TRBJ2-1; TCRdb returns TRBD1, unconfirmable since there is no DNA. CDR3 length equals 16 residues. Germline values: CDR1 KGHDR, CDR2 SFDVKD. CDR3 amino acids: CATSDQGSRRRNEQFF.

The chain joins TRBV5-1 to TRBJ1-2; TCRdb's assignment of TRBD1 cannot be checked, as there is no DNA. CDR3 size: 12 residues. Germline V CDR1 and CDR2: SGHRS, YFSETQ. CDR3: CASNGTAYGYTF.

The chain's CDR3 is CSAMPPGSGANVLTF. The genes are TRBV20-1 and TRBJ2-6. The CDR3 has 15 amino acids. Germline loops: CDR1 DFQATT, CDR2 SNEGSKA (reference sequence).

The rearrangement joins TRBV18 to TRBJ2-1. Germline values: CDR1 KGHSH, CDR2 LQKENI. This CDR3 comprises 12 residues. CDR3: CASSPGVNEQFF. The variable domain in full, with the rest retrieved from reference TRBV18 and TRBJ2-1, is NAGVMQNPRHLVRRRGQEARLRCSPMKGHSHVYWYRQLPEEGLKFMVYLQKENIIDESGMPKERFSAEFPKEGPSILRIQQVVRGDSAAYFCASSPGVNEQFFGPGTRLTVL.

This chain uses TRBV4-3 with TRBJ2-2; TCRdb gives TRBD1 as the D gene, but with no DNA this cannot be confirmed. Germline loops: CDR1 LGHNA, CDR2 YSLEER. This CDR3 has 17 residues. The chain's CDR3 is CASSQGGRGANTGELFF.

The gene calls are TRBV28 and TRBJ2-1; TCRdb names TRBD2, which stays unverified in the absence of DNA. Germline V lookup: CDR1 MDHEN, CDR2 SYDVKM. This CDR3 contains 16 residues. CDR3 sequence: CASSLPTSGSRNEQFF.

The chain combines TRBV29-1 with TRBJ2-5; TCRdb selects TRBD1, and the lack of DNA leaves this call unchecked. The CDR3 spans 13 residues. Germline CDR1 and CDR2: SQVTM and ANQGSEA. CDR3 residues: CSAWDSTKETQYF.

This rearrangement joins TRBV24-1 to TRBJ2-5. The germline CDR1 and CDR2 sequences are KGHDR and SFDVKD. This CDR3 contains 11 residues. The CDR3 region is CATSEKGTQYF.

The chain carries TRBV30 and TRBJ1-2; the D gene TCRdb calls, TRBD1, cannot be checked with no DNA. The CDR3 has 14 amino acids. The germline gives CDR1 GTSNPN, CDR2 SVGIG (reference sequence). This chain's CDR3 is CAWSVGGYDYGYTF. The full variable domain, with the rest looked up from reference TRBV30 and TRBJ1-2, is SQTIHQWPATLVQPVGSPLSLECTVEGTSNPNLYWYRQAAGRGLQLLFYSVGIGQISSEVPQNLSASRPQDRQFILSSKKLLLSDSGFYLCAWSVGGYDYGYTFGSGTRLTVV.

V is TRBV6-5 and J is TRBJ1-2; TCRdb returns TRBD1, unconfirmable since there is no DNA. Per germline, CDR1 MNHEY and CDR2 SVGAGI. This CDR3 has 17 amino acids. CDR3 amino acids: CASRSIRQGSTNYGYTF.

The V and J genes are TRBV6-5 and TRBJ2-1; there is no DNA to check the TCRdb D call of TRBD2. The CDR3 is made up of 14 amino acids. CDR1 and CDR2 from the germline V gene are MNHEY and SVGAGI. CDR3: CASSYSGLANEQFF.

V usage is TRBV12-3 or TRBV12-4 and J usage is TRBJ1-2; TCRdb's assignment of TRBD1 cannot be checked, as there is no DNA. The CDR3 is 16 residues long. The CDR3 is CASDRGRIPLKYGYTF.